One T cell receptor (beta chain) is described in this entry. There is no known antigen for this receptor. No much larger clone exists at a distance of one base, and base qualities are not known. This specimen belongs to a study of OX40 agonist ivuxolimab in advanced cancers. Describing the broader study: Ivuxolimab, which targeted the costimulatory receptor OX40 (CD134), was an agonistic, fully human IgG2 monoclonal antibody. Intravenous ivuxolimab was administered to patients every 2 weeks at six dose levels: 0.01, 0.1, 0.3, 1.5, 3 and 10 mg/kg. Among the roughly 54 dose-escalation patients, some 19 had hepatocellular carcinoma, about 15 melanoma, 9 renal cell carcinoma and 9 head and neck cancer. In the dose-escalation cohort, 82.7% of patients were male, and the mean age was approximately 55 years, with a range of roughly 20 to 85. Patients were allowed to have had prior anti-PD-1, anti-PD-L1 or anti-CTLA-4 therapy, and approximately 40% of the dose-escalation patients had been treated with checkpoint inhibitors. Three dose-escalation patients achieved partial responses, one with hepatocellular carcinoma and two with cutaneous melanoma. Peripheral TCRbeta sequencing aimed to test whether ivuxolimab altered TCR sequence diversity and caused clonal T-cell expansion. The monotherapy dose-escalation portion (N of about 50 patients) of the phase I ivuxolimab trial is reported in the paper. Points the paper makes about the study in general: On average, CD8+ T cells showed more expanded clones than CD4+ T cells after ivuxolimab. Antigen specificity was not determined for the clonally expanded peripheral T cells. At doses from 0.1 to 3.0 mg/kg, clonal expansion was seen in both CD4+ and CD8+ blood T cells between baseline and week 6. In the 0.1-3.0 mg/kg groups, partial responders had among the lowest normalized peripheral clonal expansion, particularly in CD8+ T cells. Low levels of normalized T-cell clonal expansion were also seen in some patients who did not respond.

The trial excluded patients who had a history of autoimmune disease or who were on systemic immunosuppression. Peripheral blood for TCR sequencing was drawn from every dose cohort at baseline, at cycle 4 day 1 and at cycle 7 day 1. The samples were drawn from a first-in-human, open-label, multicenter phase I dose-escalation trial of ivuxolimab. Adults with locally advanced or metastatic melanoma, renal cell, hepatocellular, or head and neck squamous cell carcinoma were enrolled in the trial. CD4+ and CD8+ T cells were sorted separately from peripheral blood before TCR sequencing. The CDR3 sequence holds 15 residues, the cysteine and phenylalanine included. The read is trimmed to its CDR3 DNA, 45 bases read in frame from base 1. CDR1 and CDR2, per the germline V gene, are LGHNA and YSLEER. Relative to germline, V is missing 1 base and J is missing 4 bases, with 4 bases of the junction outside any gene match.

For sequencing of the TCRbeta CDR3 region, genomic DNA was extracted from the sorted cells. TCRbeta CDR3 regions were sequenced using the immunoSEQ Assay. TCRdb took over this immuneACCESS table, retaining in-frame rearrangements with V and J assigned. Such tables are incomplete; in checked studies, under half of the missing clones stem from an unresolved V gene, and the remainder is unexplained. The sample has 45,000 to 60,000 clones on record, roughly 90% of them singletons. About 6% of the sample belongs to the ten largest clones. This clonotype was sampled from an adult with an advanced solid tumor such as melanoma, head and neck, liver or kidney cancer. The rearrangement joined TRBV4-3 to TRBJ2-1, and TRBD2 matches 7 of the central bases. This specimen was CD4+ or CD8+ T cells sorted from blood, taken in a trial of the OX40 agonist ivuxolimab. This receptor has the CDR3 CASSQGGGPYNEQFF. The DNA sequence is TGCGCCAGCAGCCAAGGGGGGGGACCATACAATGAGCAGTTCTTC.